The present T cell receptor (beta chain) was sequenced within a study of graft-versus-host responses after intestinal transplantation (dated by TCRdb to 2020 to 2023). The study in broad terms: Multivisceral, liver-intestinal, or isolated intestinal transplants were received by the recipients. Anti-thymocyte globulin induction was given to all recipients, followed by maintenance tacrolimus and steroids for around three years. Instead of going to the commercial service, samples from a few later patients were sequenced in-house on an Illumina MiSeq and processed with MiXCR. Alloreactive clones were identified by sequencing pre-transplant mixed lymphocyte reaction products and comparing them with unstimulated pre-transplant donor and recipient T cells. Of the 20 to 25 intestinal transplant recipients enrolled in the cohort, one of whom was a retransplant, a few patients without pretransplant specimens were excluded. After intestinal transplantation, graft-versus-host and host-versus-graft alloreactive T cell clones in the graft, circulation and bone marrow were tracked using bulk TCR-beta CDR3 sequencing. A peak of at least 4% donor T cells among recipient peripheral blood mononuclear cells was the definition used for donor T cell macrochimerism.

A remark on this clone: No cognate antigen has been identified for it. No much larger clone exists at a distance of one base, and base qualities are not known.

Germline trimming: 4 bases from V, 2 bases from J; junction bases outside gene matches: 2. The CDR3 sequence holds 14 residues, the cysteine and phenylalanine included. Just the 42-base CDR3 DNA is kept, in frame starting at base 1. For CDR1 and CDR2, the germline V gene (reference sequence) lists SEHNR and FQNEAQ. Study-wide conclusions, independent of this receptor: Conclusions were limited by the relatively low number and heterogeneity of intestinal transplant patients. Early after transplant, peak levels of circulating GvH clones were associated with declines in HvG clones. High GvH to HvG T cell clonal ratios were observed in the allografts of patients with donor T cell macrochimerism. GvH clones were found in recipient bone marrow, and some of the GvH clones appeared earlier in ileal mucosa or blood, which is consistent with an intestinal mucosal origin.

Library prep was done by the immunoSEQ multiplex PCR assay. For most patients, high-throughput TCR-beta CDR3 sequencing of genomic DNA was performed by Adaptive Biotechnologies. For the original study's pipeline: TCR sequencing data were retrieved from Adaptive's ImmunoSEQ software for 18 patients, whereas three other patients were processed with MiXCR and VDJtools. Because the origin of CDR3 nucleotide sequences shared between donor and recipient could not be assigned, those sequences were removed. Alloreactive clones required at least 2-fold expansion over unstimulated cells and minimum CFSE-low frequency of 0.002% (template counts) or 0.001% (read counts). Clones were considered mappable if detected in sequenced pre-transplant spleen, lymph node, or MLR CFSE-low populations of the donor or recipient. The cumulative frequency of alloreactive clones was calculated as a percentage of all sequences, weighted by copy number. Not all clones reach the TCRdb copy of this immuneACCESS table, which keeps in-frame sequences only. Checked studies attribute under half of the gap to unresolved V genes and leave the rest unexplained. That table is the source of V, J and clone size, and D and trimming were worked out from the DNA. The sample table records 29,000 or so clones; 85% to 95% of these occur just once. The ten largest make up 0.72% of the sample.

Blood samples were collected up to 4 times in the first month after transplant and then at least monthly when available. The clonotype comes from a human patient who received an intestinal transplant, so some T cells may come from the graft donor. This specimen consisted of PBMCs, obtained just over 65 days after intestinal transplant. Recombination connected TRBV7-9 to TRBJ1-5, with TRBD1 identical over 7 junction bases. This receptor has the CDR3 CASSSTGGNQPQHF. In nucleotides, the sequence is TGTGCCAGCAGCTCAACAGGGGGCAATCAGCCCCAGCATTTT.